This TCR beta chain was documented in a study of blood T cell repertoires in COVID-19 (dated by TCRdb to about 2020). Turning to the overall study: Samples covering the acute and convalescent phases of COVID-19 were provided by collaborators in the United States, Italy and Spain. The prospective study material was composed of cDNA or gDNA derived from T cells, B-cell-depleted T cells, or PBMCs. The dataset comprised deeply sampled blood TCRbeta repertoires from subjects exposed to, actively infected with, or recovered from COVID-19. The repertoires were released in a freely available public database intended as a resource for research on the immune response to SARS-CoV-2. The samples were drawn from two sources: the first 160 participants of the ongoing ImmuneRACE study, and 1,254 subjects contributed by 6 global collaborators. Nearly every sample came with metadata listing a de-identified subject ID, COVID-19 status, age in years and sex. Where available, HLA class I and class II types were obtained from metadata supplied by the sample provider rather than from assay-based typing. Findings and caveats that apply to the study as a whole: The amount of clinical and demographic metadata varied by source and participant and was provided uncurated.

TCRbeta CDR3 regions were amplified from genomic DNA by means of the immunoSEQ Assay, a bias-controlled multiplex PCR. Processing in the source paper ran as follows. The number of nucleated cells in each sample was estimated from the amplification of reference gene primers within the assay. To quantify the absolute abundance of each unique TCRbeta CDR3 rearrangement, sequence reads were collapsed and filtered. For each sample, productive Simpson clonality was calculated as the square root of Simpson's diversity index over productive rearrangements. TCRdb retrieved this table from immuneACCESS and kept in-frame rearrangements only. Not all clones are present; in checked studies, unresolved V genes account for under half, and no reason is known for the remainder. The DNA gave D and trimming, while V, J and clone size come from that table. This sample has more than 70,000 clones in its table, and about 88% of those were observed once. The ten largest clonotypes hold approximately 18% of the sample.

On this clone itself: The target of this receptor is not known. The sample holds no much larger clone one base away, and base qualities are not on file.

The collaborating institutions used their own protocols to collect whole blood in K2EDTA tubes. For TCRbeta analysis, collaborator samples were shipped as frozen whole blood, as isolated PBMCs, or as DNA extracted from either sample type. The sequence derives from a woman aged 80 or over with acute or convalescent COVID-19. Sequenced sample: peripheral blood.

The CDR3 loop reads CAISVGTRGQETQYF. The nucleotide sequence is given as TGTGCCATCAGTGTCGGCACACGGGGCCAAGAGACCCAGTACTTC. Here the chain combines TRBV10-3 and TRBJ2-5; the D gene is perhaps TRBD2, on 5 matching bases. From the germline V gene, CDR1 is ENHRY and CDR2 is SYGVKD. From cysteine to phenylalanine, the CDR3 is 15 amino acids long. CDR3 DNA is the only sequence kept; it has 45 bases, read in frame from the first base. The V end loses 4 bases and the J end loses 1 base, and a stretch of 13 bases separates them.